This is a list of T cell receptor beta chains from one sample in a study of vaccination and CD4 T cells after COVID-19. TCRdb re-analysed the PCR reads in MiXCR, keeping a single row per CDR3 protein. The sample comprises about 3,800 distinct CDR3 sequences, around 16% of which are singletons, and more than 15% rests with the top ten. Their recognized antigens are unknown. The sample comprised CD4+ T cells from blood, cultured in vitro. The receptors were gathered from a human donor who had recovered from COVID-19. Both conserved end residues are part of each CDR3. Each record gives: V gene, clone size, D gene, J gene, CDR3 protein, CDR3 DNA. D genes are given only for firm matches. Some rows mark clone size as missing; the rest say once, few, many or name a class of expanded clone.

v_call: TRBV7-9; clone_size: -; d_call: -; j_call: TRBJ1-4; cdr3_aa: CASSQTPQINEKLFF; cdr3_nt: TGTGCCAGCAGCCAAACCCCACAGATTAATGAAAAACTGTTTTTT
v_call: TRBV12-3/TRBV12-4; clone_size: few; d_call: -; j_call: TRBJ1-6; cdr3_aa: CASSPRSAAPLHF; cdr3_nt: TGTGCCAGCAGCCCCCGGTCCGCGGCACCCCTCCACTTT
v_call: TRBV6-1; clone_size: medium-sized; d_call: -; j_call: TRBJ1-1; cdr3_aa: CASTSTGSGAFF; cdr3_nt: TGTGCCAGCACCTCAACAGGGAGTGGAGCTTTCTTT
v_call: TRBV15; clone_size: -; d_call: TRBD2; j_call: TRBJ2-2; cdr3_aa: CATSRDAGDTGELFF; cdr3_nt: TGTGCCACCAGCAGAGATGCGGGGGACACCGGGGAGCTGTTTTTT
v_call: TRBV30; clone_size: -; d_call: TRBD1; j_call: TRBJ2-7; cdr3_aa: CAWSVGTAPSYEQYF; cdr3_nt: TGTGCCTGGAGTGTAGGGACAGCCCCGTCGTACGAGCAGTACTTC
v_call: TRBV7-3; clone_size: -; d_call: -; j_call: TRBJ2-1; cdr3_aa: CASSLTTTSGTPNEQFF; cdr3_nt: TGTGCCAGCAGCTTAACCACCACTTCCGGGACGCCGAATGAGCAGTTCTTC
v_call: TRBV6-2/TRBV6-3; clone_size: -; d_call: TRBD2; j_call: TRBJ2-1; cdr3_aa: CASSPRLAGGPYNEQFF; cdr3_nt: TGTGCCAGCAGTCCACGACTAGCGGGGGGACCCTACAATGAGCAGTTCTTC
v_call: TRBV12-3/TRBV12-4; clone_size: few; d_call: -; j_call: TRBJ2-5; cdr3_aa: CASRRSTGRETQYF; cdr3_nt: TGTGCCAGCAGGCGAAGTACAGGGCGAGAGACCCAGTACTTC
v_call: TRBV12-5; clone_size: few; d_call: -; j_call: TRBJ1-1; cdr3_aa: CASGLAVSAFF; cdr3_nt: TGTGCTAGTGGTTTGGCGGTTTCGGCTTTCTTT
v_call: TRBV7-9; clone_size: medium-sized; d_call: -; j_call: TRBJ2-7; cdr3_aa: CASSFSGFEQYF; cdr3_nt: TGTGCCAGCAGCTTTTCAGGATTCGAGCAGTACTTC
v_call: TRBV18; clone_size: few; d_call: -; j_call: TRBJ2-3; cdr3_aa: CASSPITRGAARWSDTQYF; cdr3_nt: TGTGCCAGCTCACCCATTACTCGCGGGGCCGCCCGCTGGTCAGATACGCAGTATTTT
v_call: TRBV2; clone_size: once; d_call: -; j_call: TRBJ1-2; cdr3_aa: CASKDDRRGYTF; cdr3_nt: TGTGCCAGCAAGGACGACAGGAGGGGCTACACCTTC
v_call: TRBV5-5; clone_size: -; d_call: TRBD1; j_call: TRBJ1-1; cdr3_aa: CASSATGTDNTEAFF; cdr3_nt: TGTGCCAGCAGCGCGACCGGGACAGACAACACTGAAGCTTTCTTT
v_call: TRBV2; clone_size: few; d_call: -; j_call: TRBJ2-1; cdr3_aa: CASSLDKSSYNEQFF; cdr3_nt: TGTGCCAGCAGCCTAGACAAGAGCTCCTACAATGAGCAGTTCTTC
v_call: TRBV6-5; clone_size: -; d_call: TRBD1; j_call: TRBJ2-2; cdr3_aa: CASSYWTGNTGELFF; cdr3_nt: TGTGCCAGCAGTTACTGGACAGGGAACACCGGGGAGCTGTTTTTT
v_call: TRBV21-1; clone_size: few; d_call: -; j_call: TRBJ1-5; cdr3_aa: CASSKGRETQPQHF; cdr3_nt: TGTGCCAGCAGCAAGGGCAGAGAAACGCAGCCCCAGCATTTT
v_call: TRBV6-1; clone_size: -; d_call: TRBD1; j_call: TRBJ1-1; cdr3_aa: CASGWDRGTEAFF; cdr3_nt: TGTGCCAGCGGATGGGACAGGGGCACTGAAGCTTTCTTT
v_call: TRBV7-3; clone_size: -; d_call: -; j_call: TRBJ2-7; cdr3_aa: CASSLGGPSYEQYF; cdr3_nt: TGTGCCAGCAGCTTAGGGGGGCCCTCCTACGAGCAGTACTTC
v_call: TRBV15; clone_size: medium-sized; d_call: TRBD1; j_call: TRBJ2-3; cdr3_aa: CATSSPSRGFTDTQYF; cdr3_nt: TGTGCCACCAGCAGTCCCTCCAGGGGGTTCACAGATACGCAGTATTTT
v_call: TRBV6-1; clone_size: medium-sized; d_call: -; j_call: TRBJ1-6; cdr3_aa: CAAGAGWRSPLHF; cdr3_nt: TGTGCCGCCGGGGCAGGGTGGCGCTCACCCCTCCACTTT
v_call: TRBV4-2; clone_size: few; d_call: -; j_call: TRBJ1-6; cdr3_aa: CASSQDGGNSPLHF; cdr3_nt: TGTGCCAGCAGCCAAGATGGAGGGAATTCACCCCTCCACTTT
v_call: TRBV7-3; clone_size: -; d_call: -; j_call: TRBJ2-1; cdr3_aa: CASSSYGPSSYNKQFF; cdr3_nt: TGTGCCAGCAGCTCCTACGGCCCAAGCTCCTACAATAAGCAGTTCTTC
v_call: TRBV6-5; clone_size: -; d_call: TRBD1; j_call: TRBJ1-1; cdr3_aa: CASSSLQGSEAFF; cdr3_nt: TGTGCCAGCAGTTCCCTACAGGGGAGTGAAGCTTTCTTT
v_call: TRBV4-1; clone_size: medium-sized; d_call: -; j_call: TRBJ2-5; cdr3_aa: CASSRSQTPGSQETQYF; cdr3_nt: TGCGCCAGCAGCCGCAGTCAGACCCCAGGCTCCCAAGAGACCCAGTACTTC
v_call: TRBV20-1; clone_size: medium-sized; d_call: TRBD1; j_call: TRBJ2-5; cdr3_aa: CSAWTGGGQTQYF; cdr3_nt: TGCAGTGCTTGGACAGGGGGAGGACAGACCCAGTACTTC
v_call: TRBV6-5; clone_size: medium-sized; d_call: TRBD1; j_call: TRBJ1-2; cdr3_aa: CASSYSGTVGGYTF; cdr3_nt: TGTGCCAGCAGTTATTCCGGGACAGTCGGCGGCTACACCTTC
v_call: TRBV20-1; clone_size: large; d_call: TRBD2; j_call: TRBJ2-5; cdr3_aa: CSASRTSGGQETQYF; cdr3_nt: TGCAGTGCTAGCCGGACTAGCGGGGGCCAAGAGACCCAGTACTTC
v_call: TRBV10-3; clone_size: -; d_call: -; j_call: TRBJ2-2; cdr3_aa: CAISEKQARTGELFF; cdr3_nt: TGTGCCATCAGTGAGAAACAGGCGAGGACCGGGGAGCTGTTTTTT
v_call: TRBV19; clone_size: medium-sized; d_call: -; j_call: TRBJ1-6; cdr3_aa: CASSIDPGGSLHF; cdr3_nt: TGTGCCAGTAGTATAGATCCCGGCGGGTCCCTCCACTTT
v_call: TRBV5-8; clone_size: -; d_call: TRBD1; j_call: TRBJ1-6; cdr3_aa: CASSSGLTGSGSPLHF; cdr3_nt: TGTGCCAGCAGCTCAGGTTTGACAGGGTCTGGTTCACCCCTCCACTTT
v_call: TRBV5-1; clone_size: few; d_call: -; j_call: TRBJ1-2; cdr3_aa: CASSLDSSAGYTF; cdr3_nt: TGCGCCAGCAGCTTGGACAGTTCCGCTGGCTACACCTTC
v_call: TRBV25-1; clone_size: medium-sized; d_call: -; j_call: TRBJ1-1; cdr3_aa: CASSEAGLQAFF; cdr3_nt: TGTGCCAGCAGTGAAGCAGGGTTACAAGCTTTCTTT
v_call: TRBV2; clone_size: medium-sized; d_call: -; j_call: TRBJ2-5; cdr3_aa: CASSWAPGYQETQYF; cdr3_nt: TGTGCCAGCAGTTGGGCCCCGGGGTACCAAGAGACCCAGTACTTC
v_call: TRBV12-5; clone_size: -; d_call: -; j_call: TRBJ2-5; cdr3_aa: CASGGLGGGETQYF; cdr3_nt: TGTGCTAGTGGCGGGTTGGGGGGCGGGGAGACCCAGTACTTC
v_call: TRBV5-1; clone_size: medium-sized; d_call: -; j_call: TRBJ2-3; cdr3_aa: CASSLGGGTDTQYF; cdr3_nt: TGCGCCAGCAGCTTAGGGGGGGGCACAGATACGCAGTATTTT
v_call: TRBV20-1; clone_size: medium-sized; d_call: TRBD2; j_call: TRBJ2-3; cdr3_aa: CSAKKSGLAADTQYF; cdr3_nt: TGCAGTGCCAAAAAGTCGGGACTAGCGGCAGATACGCAGTATTTT
v_call: TRBV30; clone_size: medium-sized; d_call: -; j_call: TRBJ2-5; cdr3_aa: CAWSVHPQGGFQETQYF; cdr3_nt: TGTGCCTGGAGTGTACACCCACAGGGGGGGTTCCAAGAGACCCAGTACTTC
v_call: TRBV19; clone_size: -; d_call: -; j_call: TRBJ1-1; cdr3_aa: CASSIGGLNTEAFF; cdr3_nt: TGTGCCAGTAGTATAGGGGGCTTGAACACTGAAGCTTTCTTT
v_call: TRBV20-1; clone_size: medium-sized; d_call: TRBD2; j_call: TRBJ2-2; cdr3_aa: CSAQHRGGVGGELFF; cdr3_nt: TGCAGTGCGCAACATCGGGGGGGCGTCGGCGGGGAGCTGTTTTTT
v_call: TRBV30; clone_size: large; d_call: -; j_call: TRBJ2-1; cdr3_aa: CAWAPGHNEQFF; cdr3_nt: TGTGCCTGGGCACCGGGCCACAATGAGCAGTTCTTC
v_call: TRBV25-1; clone_size: -; d_call: -; j_call: TRBJ1-6; cdr3_aa: CASTPPDGDNSPLHF; cdr3_nt: TGTGCCAGCACCCCCCCCGATGGAGATAATTCACCCCTCCACTTT
v_call: TRBV5-1; clone_size: -; d_call: TRBD1; j_call: TRBJ2-5; cdr3_aa: CASSSMTGQETQYF; cdr3_nt: TGCGCCAGCAGCTCCATGACAGGGCAAGAGACCCAGTACTTC
v_call: TRBV20-1; clone_size: medium-sized; d_call: -; j_call: TRBJ2-3; cdr3_aa: CSAGPLGADTQYF; cdr3_nt: TGCAGTGCTGGTCCCCTTGGGGCAGATACGCAGTATTTT
v_call: TRBV30; clone_size: medium-sized; d_call: TRBD1; j_call: TRBJ1-5; cdr3_aa: CAWSVRGRSSGGQPQHF; cdr3_nt: TGTGCCTGGAGTGTCAGGGGGCGGTCTTCGGGGGGACAGCCCCAGCATTTT
v_call: TRBV6-1; clone_size: medium-sized; d_call: -; j_call: TRBJ1-5; cdr3_aa: CASSGGQGYNQPQHF; cdr3_nt: TGTGCCAGCAGCGGTGGGCAGGGTTACAATCAGCCCCAGCATTTT
v_call: TRBV20-1; clone_size: -; d_call: TRBD2; j_call: TRBJ2-1; cdr3_aa: CSALGIAGGGNEQFF; cdr3_nt: TGCAGTGCCCTTGGAATAGCGGGGGGGGGTAATGAGCAGTTCTTC
v_call: TRBV20-1; clone_size: medium-sized; d_call: -; j_call: TRBJ1-5; cdr3_aa: CSARGGDNQPQHF; cdr3_nt: TGCAGTGCTAGGGGGGGTGACAATCAGCCCCAGCATTTT
v_call: TRBV6-1; clone_size: medium-sized; d_call: -; j_call: TRBJ2-7; cdr3_aa: CASSEVGEQYF; cdr3_nt: TGTGCCAGCAGTGAAGTGGGCGAGCAGTACTTC
v_call: TRBV30; clone_size: -; d_call: -; j_call: TRBJ2-3; cdr3_aa: CAWSGKLPPDTQYF; cdr3_nt: TGTGCCTGGAGCGGAAAGCTCCCACCAGATACGCAGTATTTT
v_call: TRBV10-3; clone_size: -; d_call: -; j_call: TRBJ1-2; cdr3_aa: CAISINLNYGYTF; cdr3_nt: TGTGCCATCAGCATAAACCTTAACTATGGCTACACCTTC
v_call: TRBV6-1; clone_size: medium-sized; d_call: -; j_call: TRBJ1-2; cdr3_aa: CASSDAGHGYTF; cdr3_nt: TGTGCCAGCAGTGATGCAGGGCATGGCTACACCTTC
v_call: TRBV6-1; clone_size: -; d_call: TRBD1; j_call: TRBJ2-7; cdr3_aa: CASSVGQGAYYKQYF; cdr3_nt: TGTGCCAGCAGCGTTGGGCAGGGGGCCTACTACAAGCAGTACTTC
v_call: TRBV5-1; clone_size: medium-sized; d_call: -; j_call: TRBJ1-1; cdr3_aa: CASSLDQDAEAFF; cdr3_nt: TGCGCCAGCAGCTTGGACCAGGACGCTGAAGCTTTCTTT
v_call: TRBV19; clone_size: few; d_call: -; j_call: TRBJ1-5; cdr3_aa: CASSGSGTRNQPQHF; cdr3_nt: TGTGCCAGTAGTGGCTCCGGGACTCGCAATCAGCCCCAGCATTTT
v_call: TRBV12-3/TRBV12-4; clone_size: medium-sized; d_call: TRBD1; j_call: TRBJ2-5; cdr3_aa: CASSQRGPGGGSGRYF; cdr3_nt: TGTGCCAGCAGTCAACGGGGGCCAGGGGGCGGCTCCGGAAGGTACTTC
v_call: TRBV20-1; clone_size: -; d_call: TRBD2; j_call: TRBJ2-7; cdr3_aa: CSANPRGGYEQYF; cdr3_nt: TGCAGTGCTAATCCTCGCGGGGGCTACGAGCAGTACTTC
v_call: TRBV7-7; clone_size: medium-sized; d_call: -; j_call: TRBJ2-5; cdr3_aa: CASSLAAGRVQYF; cdr3_nt: TGTGCTAGCAGCTTAGCGGCGGGGCGGGTACAGTACTTC
v_call: TRBV2; clone_size: few; d_call: -; j_call: TRBJ2-3; cdr3_aa: CASRRTDHGTDTQYF; cdr3_nt: TGTGCCAGCAGGAGGACCGATCACGGCACAGATACGCAGTATTTT